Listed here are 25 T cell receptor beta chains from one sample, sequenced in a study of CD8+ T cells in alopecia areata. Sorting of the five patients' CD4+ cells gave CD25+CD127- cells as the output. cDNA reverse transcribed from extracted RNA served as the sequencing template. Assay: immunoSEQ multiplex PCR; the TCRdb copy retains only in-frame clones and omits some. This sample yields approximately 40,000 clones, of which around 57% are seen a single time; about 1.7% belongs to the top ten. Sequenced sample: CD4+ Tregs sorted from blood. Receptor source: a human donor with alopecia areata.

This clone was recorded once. The CDR3 sequence is CASSPGTGFTYEQYF. As DNA, the CDR3 is TGTGCCAGCAGCCCTGGGACAGGGTTTACCTACGAGCAGTACTTC. The V call is TRBV7-9, the J call TRBJ2-7, with 9 bases lining up with TRBD1. CDR1 is SEHNR, CDR2 FQNEAQ, per germline (reference sequence). V trimming: 5 bases; J trimming: 2 bases; junction bases outside the gene matches: 7. This CDR3 has 15 amino acids.

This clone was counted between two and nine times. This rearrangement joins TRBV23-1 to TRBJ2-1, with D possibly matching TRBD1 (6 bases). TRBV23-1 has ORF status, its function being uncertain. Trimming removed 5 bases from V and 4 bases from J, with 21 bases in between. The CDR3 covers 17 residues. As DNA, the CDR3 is TGCGCCAGCAGTTCTCAACCTCAGGGGAACAATTACAATGAGCAGTTCTTC. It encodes CASSSQPQGNNYNEQFF.

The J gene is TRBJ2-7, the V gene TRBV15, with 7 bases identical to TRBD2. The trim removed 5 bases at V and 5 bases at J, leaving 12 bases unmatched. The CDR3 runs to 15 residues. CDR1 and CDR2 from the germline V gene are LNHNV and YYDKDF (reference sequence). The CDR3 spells CATSRGRGAGNEQYF. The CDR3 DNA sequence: TGTGCCACCAGCCGTGGGAGGGGCGCAGGCAACGAGCAGTACTTC.

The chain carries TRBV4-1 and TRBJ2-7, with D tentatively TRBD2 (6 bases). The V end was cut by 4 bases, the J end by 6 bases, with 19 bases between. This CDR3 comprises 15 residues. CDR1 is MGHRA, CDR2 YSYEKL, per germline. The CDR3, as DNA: TGCGCCAGCAGCCGGACCGGGACTTTGAGAGGCGAGCAGTACTTC. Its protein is CASSRTGTLRGEQYF.

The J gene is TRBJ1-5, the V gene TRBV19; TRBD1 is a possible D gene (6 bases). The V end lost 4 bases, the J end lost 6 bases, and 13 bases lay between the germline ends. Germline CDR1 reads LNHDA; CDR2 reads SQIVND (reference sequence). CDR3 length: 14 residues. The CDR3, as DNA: TGTGCCAGTAGTAACCCGGGGACAATTCAGCCCCAGCATTTT. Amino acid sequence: CASSNPGTIQPQHF.

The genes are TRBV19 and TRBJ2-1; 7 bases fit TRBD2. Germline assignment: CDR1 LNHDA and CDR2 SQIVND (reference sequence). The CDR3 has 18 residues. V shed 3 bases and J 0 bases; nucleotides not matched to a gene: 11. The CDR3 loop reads CASSIMWRRGSSYNEQFF. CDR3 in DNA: TGTGCCAGTAGTATTATGTGGCGCCGCGGGAGCTCCTACAATGAGCAGTTCTTC.

The CDR3 DNA sequence: TGTGCCAGCTTGGAGCGGACTAACACCGGGGAGCTGTTTTTT. It codes for CASLERTNTGELFF. This chain uses TRBV2 with TRBJ2-2; tentatively, D is TRBD2 (5 bases). The CDR3 sequence is 14 residues long. In germline, CDR1 is SNHLY, CDR2 FYNNEI. The V gene lost 8 bases and the J gene lost 2 bases, with 12 bases spanning the gap.

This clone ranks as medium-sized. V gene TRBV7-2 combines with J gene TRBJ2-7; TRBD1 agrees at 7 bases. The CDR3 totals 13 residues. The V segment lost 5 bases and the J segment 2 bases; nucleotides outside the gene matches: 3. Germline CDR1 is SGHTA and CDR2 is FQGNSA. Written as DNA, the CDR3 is TGTGCCAGCAGCCGGGACAGAGCCTACGAGCAGTACTTC. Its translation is CASSRDRAYEQYF. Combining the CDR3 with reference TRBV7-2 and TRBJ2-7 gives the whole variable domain GAGVSQSPSNKVTEKGKDVELRCDPISGHTALYWYRQSLGQGLEFLIYFQGNSAPDKSGLPSDRFSAERTGGSVSTLTIQRTQQEDSAVYLCASSRDRAYEQYFGPGTRLTVT.

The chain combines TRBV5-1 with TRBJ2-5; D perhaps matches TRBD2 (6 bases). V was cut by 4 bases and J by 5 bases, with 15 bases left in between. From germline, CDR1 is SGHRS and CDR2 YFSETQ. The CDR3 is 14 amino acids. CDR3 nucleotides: TGCGCCAGCAGCCGCACTAGCTTTGCGGAGACCCAGTACTTC. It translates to CASSRTSFAETQYF.

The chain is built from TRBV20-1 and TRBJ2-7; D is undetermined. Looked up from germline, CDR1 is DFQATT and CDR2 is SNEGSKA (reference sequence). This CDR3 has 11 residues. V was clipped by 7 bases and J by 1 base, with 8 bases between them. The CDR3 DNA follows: TGCAGTGTTTGGGGTTCCTACGAGCAGTACTTC. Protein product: CSVWGSYEQYF.

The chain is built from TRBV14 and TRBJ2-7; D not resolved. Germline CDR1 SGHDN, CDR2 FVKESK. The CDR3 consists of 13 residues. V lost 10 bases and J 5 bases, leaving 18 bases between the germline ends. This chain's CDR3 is CATAPGFGHEQYF. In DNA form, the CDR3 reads TGTGCCACGGCCCCCGGTTTTGGCCACGAGCAGTACTTC.

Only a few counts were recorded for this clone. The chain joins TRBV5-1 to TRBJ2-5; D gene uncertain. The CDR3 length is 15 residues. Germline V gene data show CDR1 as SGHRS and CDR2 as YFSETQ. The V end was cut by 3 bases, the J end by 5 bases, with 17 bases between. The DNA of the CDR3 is TGCGCCAGCAGCTGGAGCCCGACTCTAGATGAGACCCAGTACTTC. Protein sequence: CASSWSPTLDETQYF.

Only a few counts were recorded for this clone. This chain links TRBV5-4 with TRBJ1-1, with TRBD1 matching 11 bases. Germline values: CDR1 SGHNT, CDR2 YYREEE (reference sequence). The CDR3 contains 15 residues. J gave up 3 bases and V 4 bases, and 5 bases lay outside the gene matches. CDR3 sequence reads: CASSPGQGAYTEAFF. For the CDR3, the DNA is TGTGCCAGCAGCCCAGGACAGGGGGCGTACACTGAAGCTTTCTTT.

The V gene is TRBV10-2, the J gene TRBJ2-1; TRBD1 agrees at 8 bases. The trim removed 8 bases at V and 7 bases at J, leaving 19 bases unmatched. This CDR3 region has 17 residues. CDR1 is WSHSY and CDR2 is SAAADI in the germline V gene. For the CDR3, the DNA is TGCGCCAGCCGCAGCAACCCCGGACAGGGAGGATGGAATGAGCAGTTCTTC. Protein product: CASRSNPGQGGWNEQFF.

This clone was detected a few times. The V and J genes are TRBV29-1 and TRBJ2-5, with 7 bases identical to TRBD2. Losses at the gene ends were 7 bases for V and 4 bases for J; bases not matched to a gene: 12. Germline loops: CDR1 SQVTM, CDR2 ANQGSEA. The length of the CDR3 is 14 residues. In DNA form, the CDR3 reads TGCAGCGCAGGTGGAGGATCGGGGGGAGAGACCCAGTACTTC. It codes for CSAGGGSGGETQYF.

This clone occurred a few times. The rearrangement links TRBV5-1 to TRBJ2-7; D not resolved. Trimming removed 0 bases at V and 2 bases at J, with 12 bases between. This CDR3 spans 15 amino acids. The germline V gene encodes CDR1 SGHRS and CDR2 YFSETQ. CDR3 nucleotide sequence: TGCGCCAGCAGCTTGGTTCCAGTAGTCACCTACGAGCAGTACTTC. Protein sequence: CASSLVPVVTYEQYF.

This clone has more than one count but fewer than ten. The CDR3 sequence: CASSVLGQGRMAYGYTF. The CDR3 nucleotides read TGTGCCAGCAGTGTTCTAGGGCAGGGTAGAATGGCCTACGGCTACACCTTC. V and J are TRBV28 and TRBJ1-2; D possibly corresponds to TRBD1 (5 bases). Germline V lookup: CDR1 MDHEN, CDR2 SYDVKM. The germline V and J ends were trimmed by 5 bases and 8 bases, with 27 bases remaining between them. This CDR3 contains 17 residues.

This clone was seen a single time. CDR3 nucleotide sequence: TGCGCCAGCAGTGAGCGGGAGTTCGGGGAGACCCAGTACTTC. Protein product: CASSEREFGETQYF. The chain couples TRBV10-1 to TRBJ2-5; possibly TRBD2 for D (6 bases). The CDR3 runs to 14 residues. The germline gives CDR1 WNHNN, CDR2 SYGVQD (reference sequence). The V gene lost 2 bases and the J gene lost 5 bases, with 12 bases spanning the gap.

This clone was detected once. The CDR3 region has the DNA TGTGCCAGCAGCTTAGAGGGGGACACCGGGGAGCTGTTTTTT. Protein product: CASSLEGDTGELFF. The V gene is TRBV11-1, the J gene TRBJ2-2, with D possibly TRBD1 on 6 matching bases. Per germline, CDR1 SGHAT and CDR2 FQDESV (reference sequence). Trimming pared 1 base from V and 3 bases from J, leaving 6 bases between. This CDR3 has 14 residues.

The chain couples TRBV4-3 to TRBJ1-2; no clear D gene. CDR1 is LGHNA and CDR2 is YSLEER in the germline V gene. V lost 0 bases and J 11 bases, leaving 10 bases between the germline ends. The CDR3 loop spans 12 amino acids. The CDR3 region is CASSQDWREYTF. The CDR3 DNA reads TGCGCCAGCAGCCAAGATTGGAGGGAATACACCTTC.

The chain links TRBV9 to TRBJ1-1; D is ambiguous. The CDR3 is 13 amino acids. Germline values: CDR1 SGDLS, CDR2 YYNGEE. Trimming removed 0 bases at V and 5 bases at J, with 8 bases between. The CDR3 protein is CASSVGWATEAFF. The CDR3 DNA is TGTGCCAGCAGCGTAGGATGGGCAACTGAAGCTTTCTTT.

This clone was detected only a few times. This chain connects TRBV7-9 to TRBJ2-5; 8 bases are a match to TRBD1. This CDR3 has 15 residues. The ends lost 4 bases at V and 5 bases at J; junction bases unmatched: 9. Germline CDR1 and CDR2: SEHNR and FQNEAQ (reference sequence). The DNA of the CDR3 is TGTGCCAGCAGCTCCCCCGGACAGGGATTCGAGACCCAGTACTTC. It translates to CASSSPGQGFETQYF.

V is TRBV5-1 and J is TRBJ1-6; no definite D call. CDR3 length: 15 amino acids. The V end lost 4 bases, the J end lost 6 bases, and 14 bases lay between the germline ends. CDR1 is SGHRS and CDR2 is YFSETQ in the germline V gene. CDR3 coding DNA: TGCGCCAGCAGCCTGGGCCCTGTCGGTAATTCACCCCTCCACTTT. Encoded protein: CASSLGPVGNSPLHF.

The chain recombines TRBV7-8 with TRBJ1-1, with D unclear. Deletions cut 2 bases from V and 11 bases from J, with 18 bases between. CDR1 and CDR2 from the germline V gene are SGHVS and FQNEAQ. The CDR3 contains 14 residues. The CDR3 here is CASSLPRGKPGAFF. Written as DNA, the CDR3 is TGTGCCAGCAGCTTACCGAGAGGGAAGCCCGGGGCTTTCTTT.

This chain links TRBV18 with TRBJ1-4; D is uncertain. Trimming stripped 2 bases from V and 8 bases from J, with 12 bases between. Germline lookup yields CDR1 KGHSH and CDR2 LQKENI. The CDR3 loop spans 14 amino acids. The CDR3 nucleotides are TGTGCCAGCTCACCATTCCCGGGTATGGAAAAACTGTTTTTT. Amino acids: CASSPFPGMEKLFF.